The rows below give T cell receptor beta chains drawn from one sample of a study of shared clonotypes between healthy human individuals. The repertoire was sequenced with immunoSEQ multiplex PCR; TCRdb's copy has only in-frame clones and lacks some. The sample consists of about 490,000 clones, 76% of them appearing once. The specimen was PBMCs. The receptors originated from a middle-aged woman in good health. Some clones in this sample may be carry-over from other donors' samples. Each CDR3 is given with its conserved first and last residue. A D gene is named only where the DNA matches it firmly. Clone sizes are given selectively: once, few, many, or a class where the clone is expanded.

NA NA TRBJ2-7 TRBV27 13 CASSFGELYEQYF TGTGCCAGCAGTTTTGGAGAGCTCTACGAGCAGTACTTC
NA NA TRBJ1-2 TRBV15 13 CATSRDPGEGYTF TGTGCCACCAGCAGAGATCCAGGGGAGGGCTACACCTTC
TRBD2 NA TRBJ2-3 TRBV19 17 CASSITAGGPLTDTQYF TGTGCCAGTAGTATAACGGCGGGAGGACCTCTCACAGATACGCAGTATTTT
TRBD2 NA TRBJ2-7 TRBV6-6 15 CASRTSGSPAYEQYF TGTGCCAGTAGGACTAGCGGGAGCCCCGCCTACGAGCAGTACTTC
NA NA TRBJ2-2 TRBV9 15 CASSVAWGDTGELFF TGTGCCAGCAGCGTAGCTTGGGGGGACACCGGGGAGCTGTTTTTT
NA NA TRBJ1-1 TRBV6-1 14 CASSENRAFTEAFF TGTGCCAGCAGTGAAAACAGGGCGTTTACTGAAGCTTTCTTT
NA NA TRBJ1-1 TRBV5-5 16 CASSPPKGRAHTEAFF TGCGCCAGCAGCCCACCCAAGGGACGGGCGCATACTGAAGCTTTCTTT
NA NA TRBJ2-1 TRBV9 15 CASSAEGGPYNEQFF TGTGCCAGCAGCGCGGAGGGGGGGCCCTACAATGAGCAGTTCTTC
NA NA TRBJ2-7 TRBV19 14 CASSMRDTFYEQYF TGTGCCAGTAGTATGAGGGACACGTTCTACGAGCAGTACTTC
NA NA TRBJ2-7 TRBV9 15 CASSVSLADSYEQYF TGTGCCAGCAGCGTAAGCCTTGCCGACTCCTACGAGCAGTACTTC
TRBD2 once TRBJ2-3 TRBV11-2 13 CASSLSFGGRKYF TGTGCCAGCAGCTTATCTTTCGGCGGGAGAAAGTATTTT
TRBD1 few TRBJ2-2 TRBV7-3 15 CASSPGQTGTGELFF TGTGCCAGCAGCCCGGGACAGACAGGCACCGGGGAGCTGTTTTTT
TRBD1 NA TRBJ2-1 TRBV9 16 CASSANRQGSYNEQFF TGTGCCAGCAGCGCTAATCGACAGGGCTCCTACAATGAGCAGTTCTTC
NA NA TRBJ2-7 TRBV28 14 CASSQSGTFYEQYF TGTGCCAGCAGTCAGAGCGGAACCTTCTACGAGCAGTACTTC
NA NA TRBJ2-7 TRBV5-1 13 CASSLGQSYEQYF TGCGCCAGCAGCTTGGGCCAGTCCTACGAGCAGTACTTC
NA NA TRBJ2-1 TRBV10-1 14 CASSGVGRDNEQFF TGCGCCAGCAGTGGGGTAGGTAGGGACAATGAGCAGTTCTTC
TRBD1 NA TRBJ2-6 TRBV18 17 CASSPGQGAPGANVLTF TGTGCCAGCTCACCGGGACAGGGGGCCCCTGGGGCCAACGTCCTGACTTTC
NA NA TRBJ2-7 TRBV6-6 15 CASTSPGQFDYEQYF TGTGCCAGCACCTCCCCCGGACAGTTCGATTACGAGCAGTACTTC
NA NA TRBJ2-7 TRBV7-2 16 CASSLAPAGAPYEQYF TGTGCCAGCAGCTTAGCCCCAGCGGGTGCACCCTACGAGCAGTACTTC
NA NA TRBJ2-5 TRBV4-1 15 CASSQGPTSWETQYF TGCGCCAGCAGCCAGGGACCCACCAGCTGGGAGACCCAGTACTTC
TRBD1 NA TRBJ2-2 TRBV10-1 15 CASSVSQGARGQLFF TGCGCCAGCAGTGTATCACAGGGGGCGAGAGGGCAGCTGTTTTTT
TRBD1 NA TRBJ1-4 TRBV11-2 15 CASSQTGTGNEKLFF TGTGCCAGCAGCCAAACCGGGACAGGGAATGAAAAACTGTTTTTT
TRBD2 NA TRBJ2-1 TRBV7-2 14 CASSGLASYNEQFF TGTGCCAGCAGCGGACTAGCTTCCTACAATGAGCAGTTCTTC
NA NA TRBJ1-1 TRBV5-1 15 CASSLDSGVNTEAFF TGCGCCAGCAGCTTGGATTCAGGGGTGAACACTGAAGCTTTCTTT
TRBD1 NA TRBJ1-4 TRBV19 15 CASSPEQGGDEKLFF TGTGCCAGTAGTCCCGAACAGGGGGGAGATGAAAAACTGTTTTTT
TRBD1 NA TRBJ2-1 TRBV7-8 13 CASSFGQGTEQFF TGTGCCAGCAGCTTTGGACAGGGGACTGAGCAGTTCTTC
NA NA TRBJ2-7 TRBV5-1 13 CASSLVPGSEQYF TGCGCCAGCAGCTTGGTTCCAGGTAGCGAGCAGTACTTC
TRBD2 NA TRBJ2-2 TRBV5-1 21 CASSWAPRTSGRAANTGELFF TGCGCCAGCAGCTGGGCCCCACGGACTAGCGGGAGGGCCGCGAACACCGGGGAGCTGTTTTTT
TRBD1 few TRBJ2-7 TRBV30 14 CAWRTGTGFYEQYF TGTGCCTGGAGAACCGGGACAGGGTTCTACGAGCAGTACTTC
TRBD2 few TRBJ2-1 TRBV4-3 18 CASSQTLAGGVAYNEQFF TGCGCCAGCAGCCAGACTCTAGCGGGAGGGGTTGCCTACAATGAGCAGTTCTTC
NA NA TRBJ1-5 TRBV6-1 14 CASSERGGVQPQHF TGTGCCAGCAGTGAAAGGGGGGGGGTTCAGCCCCAGCATTTT
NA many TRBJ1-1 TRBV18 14 CASSRGRRGSEAFF TGTGCCAGCTCACGCGGGCGACGGGGTTCTGAAGCTTTCTTT
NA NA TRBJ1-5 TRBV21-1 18 CASSRGGTGIGINQPQHF TGTGCCAGCAGCAGGGGAGGTACGGGGATAGGTATCAATCAGCCCCAGCATTTT
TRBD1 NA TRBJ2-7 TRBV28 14 CASSWTGATYEQYF TGTGCCAGCAGCTGGACAGGGGCTACCTACGAGCAGTACTTC
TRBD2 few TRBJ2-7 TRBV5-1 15 CASSLGLAGTYEQYF TGCGCCAGCAGCTTGGGACTAGCGGGGACCTACGAGCAGTACTTC
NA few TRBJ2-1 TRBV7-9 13 CASSSRLSNEQFF TGTGCCAGCAGCTCGAGACTTAGCAATGAGCAGTTCTTC
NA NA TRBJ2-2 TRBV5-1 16 CASSWTGTTNTGELFF TGCGCCAGCAGCTGGACCGGGACAACGAACACCGGGGAGCTGTTTTTT
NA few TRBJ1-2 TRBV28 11 CASSQGYGYTF TGTGCCAGCAGTCAGGGCTATGGCTACACCTTC
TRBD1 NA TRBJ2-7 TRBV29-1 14 CSVQRGQGAYEQYF TGCAGCGTCCAGAGGGGACAGGGGGCCTACGAGCAGTACTTC
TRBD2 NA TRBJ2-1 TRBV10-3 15 CAIRRSGSSYNEQFF TGTGCCATCAGACGGAGCGGGAGCTCCTACAATGAGCAGTTCTTC
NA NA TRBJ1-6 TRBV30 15 CAWSGRAFYNSPLHF TGTGCCTGGAGCGGCAGGGCGTTCTATAATTCACCCCTCCACTTT
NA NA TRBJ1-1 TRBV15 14 CATSRDGRAGEAFF TGTGCCACCAGCAGAGACGGGCGGGCAGGGGAAGCTTTCTTT
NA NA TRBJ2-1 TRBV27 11 CASNSYNEQFF TGTGCCAGCAATTCCTACAATGAGCAGTTCTTC
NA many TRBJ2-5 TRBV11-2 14 CASSLERGQETQYF TGTGCCAGCAGCTTAGAGCGGGGCCAAGAGACCCAGTACTTC
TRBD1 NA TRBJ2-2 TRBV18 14 CASSRQGAGGELFF TGTGCCAGCTCACGACAGGGGGCTGGCGGGGAGCTGTTTTTT
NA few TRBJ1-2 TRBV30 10 CAWWGYGYTF TGTGCCTGGTGGGGTTATGGCTACACCTTC
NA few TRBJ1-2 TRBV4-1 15 CASSQEVQTSDGYTF TGCGCCAGCAGCCAAGAAGTTCAGACCTCAGATGGCTACACCTTC
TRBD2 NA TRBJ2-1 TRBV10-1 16 CASSGTAGGPFNEQFF TGCGCCAGCAGTGGTACAGCGGGAGGGCCGTTCAATGAGCAGTTCTTC
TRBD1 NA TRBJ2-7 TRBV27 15 CASGLGDRGRYEQYF TGTGCCAGCGGTTTAGGGGACAGGGGTAGATACGAGCAGTACTTC
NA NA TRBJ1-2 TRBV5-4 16 CASSLDLLSWGSGYTF TGTGCCAGCAGCTTGGATTTGCTCTCCTGGGGGTCTGGCTACACCTTC
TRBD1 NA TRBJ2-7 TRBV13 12 CASSPYRGEQYF TGTGCCAGCAGCCCATACAGGGGCGAGCAGTACTTC
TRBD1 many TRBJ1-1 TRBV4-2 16 CASSQASDRVNTEAFF TGTGCCAGCAGCCAAGCGTCTGACAGGGTGAACACTGAAGCTTTCTTT
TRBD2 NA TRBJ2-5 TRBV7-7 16 CASSRTSGRGGETQYF TGTGCCAGCAGCCGGACTAGCGGGAGAGGAGGAGAGACCCAGTACTTC
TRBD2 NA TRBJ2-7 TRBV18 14 CASSPSAGGHEQYF TGTGCCAGCTCACCATCGGCGGGGGGCCACGAGCAGTACTTC
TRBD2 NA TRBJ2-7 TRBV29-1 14 CSVDTSGSSYEQYF TGCAGCGTTGACACTAGCGGTAGCTCCTACGAGCAGTACTTC
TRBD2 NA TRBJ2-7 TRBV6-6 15 CASSFLAGPTYEQYF TGTGCCAGCAGTTTTTTAGCGGGGCCCACCTACGAGCAGTACTTC
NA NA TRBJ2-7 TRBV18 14 CASSPRGADDEQYF TGTGCCAGCTCACCCCGCGGTGCAGACGACGAGCAGTACTTC